This note documents a single TCR beta chain sequence. This sample stems from a study of blood T cell repertoires in COVID-19. CDR3 length: 15 amino acids. V gave up 5 bases and J gave up 0 bases, with 12 bases separating them. Germline loops: CDR1 SGHAT, CDR2 FQDESV (reference sequence). Assay: immunoSEQ multiplex PCR; the TCRdb copy retains only in-frame clones and omits some. Among more than 150,000 clones listed, 60% to 80% were seen once. Ages ranged from roughly 18 to 100 years, with residence in about two dozen US areas. The receptor was derived from a man in his sixties who had been exposed to COVID-19. The J gene is TRBJ2-3, the V gene TRBV11-1; D perhaps matches TRBD1 (6 bases). Input material: PBMCs or T cells enriched from blood (not recorded which). The CDR3 sequence: CASSARTASTDTQYF. The CDR3 nucleotides read TGTGCCAGCAGCGCTAGGACAGCCAGCACAGATACGCAGTATTTT.